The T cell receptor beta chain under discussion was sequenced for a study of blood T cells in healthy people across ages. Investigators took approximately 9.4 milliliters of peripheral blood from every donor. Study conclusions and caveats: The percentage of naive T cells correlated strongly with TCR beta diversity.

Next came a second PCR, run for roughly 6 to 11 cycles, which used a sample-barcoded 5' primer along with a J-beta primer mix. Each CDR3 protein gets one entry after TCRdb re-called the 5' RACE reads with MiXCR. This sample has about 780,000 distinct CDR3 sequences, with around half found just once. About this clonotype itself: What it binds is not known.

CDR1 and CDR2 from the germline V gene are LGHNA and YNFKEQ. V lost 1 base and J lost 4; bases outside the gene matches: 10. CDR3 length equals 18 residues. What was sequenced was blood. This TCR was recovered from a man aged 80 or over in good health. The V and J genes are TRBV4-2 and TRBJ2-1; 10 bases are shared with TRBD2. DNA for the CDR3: TGTGCCAGCAGCCAAGCCCTCCTAGCGGGAGACCAGTACAATGAGCAGTTCTTC. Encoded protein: CASSQALLAGDQYNEQFF.